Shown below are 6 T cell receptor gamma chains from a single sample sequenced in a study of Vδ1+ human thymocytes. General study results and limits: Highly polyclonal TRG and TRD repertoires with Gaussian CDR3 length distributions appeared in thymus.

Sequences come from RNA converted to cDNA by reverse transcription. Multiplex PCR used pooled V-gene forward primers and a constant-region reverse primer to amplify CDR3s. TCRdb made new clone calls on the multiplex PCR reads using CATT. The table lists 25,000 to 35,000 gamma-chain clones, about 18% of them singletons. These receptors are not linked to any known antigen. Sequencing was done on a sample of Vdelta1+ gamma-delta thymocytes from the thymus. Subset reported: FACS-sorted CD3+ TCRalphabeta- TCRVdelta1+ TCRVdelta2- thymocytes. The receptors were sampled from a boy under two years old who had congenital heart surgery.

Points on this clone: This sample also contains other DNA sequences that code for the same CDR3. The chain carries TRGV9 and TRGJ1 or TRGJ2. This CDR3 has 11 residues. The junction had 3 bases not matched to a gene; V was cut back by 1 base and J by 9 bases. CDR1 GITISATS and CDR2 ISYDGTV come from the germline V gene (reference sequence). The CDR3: CALWEVCKKLF. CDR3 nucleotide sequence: TGTGCCTTGTGGGAGGTTTGTAAGAAACTCTTT.

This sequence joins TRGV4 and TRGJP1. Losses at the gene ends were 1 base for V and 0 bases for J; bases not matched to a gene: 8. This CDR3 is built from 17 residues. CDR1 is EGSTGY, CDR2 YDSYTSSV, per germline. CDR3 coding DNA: TGTGCCACCTGGGATGGACGTGAGGATACCACTGGTTGGTTCAAGATATTT. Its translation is CATWDGREDTTGWFKIF.

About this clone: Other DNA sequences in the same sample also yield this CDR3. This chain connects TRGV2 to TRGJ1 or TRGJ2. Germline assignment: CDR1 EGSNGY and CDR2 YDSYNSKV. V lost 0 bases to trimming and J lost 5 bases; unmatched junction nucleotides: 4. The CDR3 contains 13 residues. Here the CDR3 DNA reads TGTGCCACCTGGGACGGGCCAAATTATAAGAAACTCTTT. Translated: CATWDGPNYKKLF.

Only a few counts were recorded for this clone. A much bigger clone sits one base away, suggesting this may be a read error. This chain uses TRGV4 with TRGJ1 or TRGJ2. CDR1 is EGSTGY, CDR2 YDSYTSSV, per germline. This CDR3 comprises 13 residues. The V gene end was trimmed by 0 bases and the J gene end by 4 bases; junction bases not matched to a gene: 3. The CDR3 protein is CATWDGKYYKKLF. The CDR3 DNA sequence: TGTGCCACCTGGGATGGGAAATATTATAAGAAACTCTTT.

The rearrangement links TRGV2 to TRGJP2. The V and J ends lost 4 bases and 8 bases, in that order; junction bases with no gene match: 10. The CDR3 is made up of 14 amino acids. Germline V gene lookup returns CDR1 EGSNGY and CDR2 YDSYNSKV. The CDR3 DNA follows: TGTGCCACCTGGGAATCGGTTAAGGATTGGATCAAGACGTTT. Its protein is CATWESVKDWIKTF.

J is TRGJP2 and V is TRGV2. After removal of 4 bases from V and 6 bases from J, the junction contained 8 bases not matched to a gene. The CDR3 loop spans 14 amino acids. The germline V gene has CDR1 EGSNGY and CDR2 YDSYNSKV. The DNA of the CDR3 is TGTGCCACCTGGGAACCGAACGGTGATTGGATCAAGACGTTT. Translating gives CATWEPNGDWIKTF.